Sequencing of this T cell receptor beta chain was carried out in a study of control samples from healthy donors and cancer patients. Sequencing was performed with immunoSEQ multiplex PCR; in TCRdb, only in-frame clones are kept and a portion is missing. In the table there are about 160,000 clones, approximately 94% of which are singletons. The sequence came from a man in his sixties with colorectal cancer. The sequenced material came from PBMCs.

CDR3 DNA: TGTGCCAGCAGTTTAGGACGGGACAGCTCCTACGAGCAGTACTTC. Translating gives CASSLGRDSSYEQYF. The chain links TRBV28 to TRBJ2-7, with 7 bases fitting TRBD1. The germline gives CDR1 MDHEN, CDR2 SYDVKM. The ends lost 2 bases at V and 0 bases at J; junction bases unmatched: 4. The length of the CDR3 is 15 residues.